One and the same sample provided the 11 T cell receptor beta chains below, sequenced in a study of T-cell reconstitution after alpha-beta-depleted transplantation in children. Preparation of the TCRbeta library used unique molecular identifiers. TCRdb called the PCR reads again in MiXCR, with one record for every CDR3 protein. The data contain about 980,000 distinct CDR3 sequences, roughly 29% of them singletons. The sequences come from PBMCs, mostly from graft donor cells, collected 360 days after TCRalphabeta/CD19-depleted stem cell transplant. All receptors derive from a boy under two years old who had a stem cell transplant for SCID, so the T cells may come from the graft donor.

The CDR3 here is CASSQEVGYEQFF. DNA of the CDR3: TGTGCCAGCAGCCAAGAGGTGGGGTATGAGCAGTTCTTC. The chain is built from TRBV3-1 and TRBJ2-1; D not certain. The CDR3 spans 13 residues. Germline-derived CDR1 and CDR2 are LGHDT and YNNKEL (reference sequence). The V end was cut by 0 bases, the J end by 8 bases, with 8 bases between.

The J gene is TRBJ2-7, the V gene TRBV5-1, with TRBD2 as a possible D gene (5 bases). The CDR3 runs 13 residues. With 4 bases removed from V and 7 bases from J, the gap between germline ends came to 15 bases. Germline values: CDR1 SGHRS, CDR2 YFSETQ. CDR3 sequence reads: CASSTGITGEQYF. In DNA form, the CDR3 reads TGCGCCAGCAGCACGGGAATCACGGGGGAGCAGTACTTC.

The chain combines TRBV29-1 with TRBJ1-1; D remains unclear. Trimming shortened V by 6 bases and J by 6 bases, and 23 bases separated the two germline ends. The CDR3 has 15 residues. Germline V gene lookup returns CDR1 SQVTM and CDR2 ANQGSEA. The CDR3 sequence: CSVLLGTRLSAEAFF. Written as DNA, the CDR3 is TGCAGCGTCTTGCTGGGAACACGTCTTTCGGCTGAAGCTTTCTTT.

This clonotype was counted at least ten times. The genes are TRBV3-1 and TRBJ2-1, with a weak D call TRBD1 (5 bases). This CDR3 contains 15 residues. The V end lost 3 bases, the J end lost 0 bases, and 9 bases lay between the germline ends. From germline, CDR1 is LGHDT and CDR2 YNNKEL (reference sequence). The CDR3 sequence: CASSQRQSSYNEQFF. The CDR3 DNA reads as TGTGCCAGCAGCCAGAGACAGAGCTCCTACAATGAGCAGTTCTTC.

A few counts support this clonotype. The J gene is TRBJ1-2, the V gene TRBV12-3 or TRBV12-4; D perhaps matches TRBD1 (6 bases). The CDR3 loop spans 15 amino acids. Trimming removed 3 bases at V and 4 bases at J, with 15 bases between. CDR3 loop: CASSFMARGSYGYTF. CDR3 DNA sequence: TGTGCCAGCAGTTTTATGGCCAGGGGAAGCTATGGCTACACCTTC.

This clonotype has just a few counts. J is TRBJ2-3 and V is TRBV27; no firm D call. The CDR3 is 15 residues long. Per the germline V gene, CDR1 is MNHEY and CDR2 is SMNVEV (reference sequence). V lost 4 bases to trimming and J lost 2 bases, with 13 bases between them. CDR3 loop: CASSWSPGATDTQYF. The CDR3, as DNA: TGTGCCAGCAGTTGGTCACCGGGTGCCACAGATACGCAGTATTTT.

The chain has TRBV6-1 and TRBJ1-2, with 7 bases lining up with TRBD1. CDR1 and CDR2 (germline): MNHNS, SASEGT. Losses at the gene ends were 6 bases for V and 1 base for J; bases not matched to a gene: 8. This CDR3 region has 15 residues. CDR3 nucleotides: TGTGCCAGCAGAGAACTTGGGGACAGTAACTATGGCTACACCTTC. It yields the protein CASRELGDSNYGYTF.

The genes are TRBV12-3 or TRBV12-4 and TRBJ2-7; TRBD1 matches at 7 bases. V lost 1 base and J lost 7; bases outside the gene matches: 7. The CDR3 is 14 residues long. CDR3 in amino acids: CASSLGQGHGEQYF. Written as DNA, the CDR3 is TGTGCCAGCAGTTTAGGACAGGGTCACGGGGAGCAGTACTTC.

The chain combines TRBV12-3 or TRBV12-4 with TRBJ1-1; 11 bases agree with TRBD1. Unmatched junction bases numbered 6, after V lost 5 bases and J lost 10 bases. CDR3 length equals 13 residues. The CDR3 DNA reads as TGTGCCAGCAGTGGACAGGGGGCGGGGGGAGCTTTCTTT. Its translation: CASSGQGAGGAFF.

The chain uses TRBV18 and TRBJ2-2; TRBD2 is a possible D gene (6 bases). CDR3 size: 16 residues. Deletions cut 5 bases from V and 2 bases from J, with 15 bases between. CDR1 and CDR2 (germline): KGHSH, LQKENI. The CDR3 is CASSSGGALNTGELFF. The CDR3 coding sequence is TGTGCCAGCTCATCCGGAGGGGCGTTAAACACCGGGGAGCTGTTTTTT.

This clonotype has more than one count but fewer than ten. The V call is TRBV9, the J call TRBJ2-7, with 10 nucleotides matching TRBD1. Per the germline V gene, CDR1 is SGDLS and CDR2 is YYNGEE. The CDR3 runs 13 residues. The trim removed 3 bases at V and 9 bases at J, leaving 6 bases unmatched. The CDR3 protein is CASSASGTGAQYF. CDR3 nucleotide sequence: TGTGCCAGCAGCGCCTCCGGGACAGGGGCGCAGTACTTC.